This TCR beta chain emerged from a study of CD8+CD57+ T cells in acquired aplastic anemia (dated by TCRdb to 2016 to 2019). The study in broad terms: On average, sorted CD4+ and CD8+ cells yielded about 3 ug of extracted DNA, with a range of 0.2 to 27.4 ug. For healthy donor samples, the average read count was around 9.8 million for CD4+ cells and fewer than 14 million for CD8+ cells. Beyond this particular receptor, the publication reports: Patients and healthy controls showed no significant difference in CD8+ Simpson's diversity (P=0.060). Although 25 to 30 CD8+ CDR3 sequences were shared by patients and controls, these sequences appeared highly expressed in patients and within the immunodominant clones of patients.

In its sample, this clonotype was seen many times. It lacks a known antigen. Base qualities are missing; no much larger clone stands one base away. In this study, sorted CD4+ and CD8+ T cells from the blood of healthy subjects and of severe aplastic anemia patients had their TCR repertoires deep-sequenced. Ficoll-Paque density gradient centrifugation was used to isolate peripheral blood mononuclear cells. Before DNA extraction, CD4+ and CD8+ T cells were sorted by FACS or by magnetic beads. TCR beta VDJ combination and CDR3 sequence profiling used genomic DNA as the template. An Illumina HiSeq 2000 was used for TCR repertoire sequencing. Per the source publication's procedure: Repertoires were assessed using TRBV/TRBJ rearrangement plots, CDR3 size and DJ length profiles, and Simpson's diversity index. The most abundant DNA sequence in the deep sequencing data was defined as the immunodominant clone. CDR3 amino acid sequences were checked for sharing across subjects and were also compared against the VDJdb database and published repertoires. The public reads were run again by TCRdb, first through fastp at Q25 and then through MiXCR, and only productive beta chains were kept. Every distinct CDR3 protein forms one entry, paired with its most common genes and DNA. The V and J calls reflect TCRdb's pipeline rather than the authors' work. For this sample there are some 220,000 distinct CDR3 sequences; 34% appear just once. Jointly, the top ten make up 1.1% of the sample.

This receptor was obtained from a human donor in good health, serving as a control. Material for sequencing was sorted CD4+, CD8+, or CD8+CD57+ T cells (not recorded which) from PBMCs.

The CDR3 protein is CASSTRGLANYEQYF. The DNA sequence is given as TGTGCCAGCAGCACAAGGGGACTAGCTAACTACGAGCAGTACTTC. The V and J genes are TRBV7-2 and TRBJ2-7; 9 central nucleotides agree with TRBD2. Including the terminal cysteine and phenylalanine, the CDR3 comprises 15 residues. Only CDR3 DNA remains: 45 bases, in frame from the first base. V is pruned by 5 bases and J by 3 bases, leaving 8 bases of the junction without a gene match. From a lookup of the germline V gene, CDR1 and CDR2 are SGHTA and FQGNSA.